This entry lists 6 T cell receptor beta chains sequenced from one sample in a study of T cell responses to AZD1222 COVID-19 vaccine. Measured with immunoSEQ multiplex PCR; TCRdb has only the in-frame clones, and not every one. The profile shows 150,000 to 250,000 clones, roughly 92% of them singletons. The sequenced sample was peripheral blood, obtained 28 days after the second AZD1222 dose. These receptor sequences come from an adult who received the AZD1222 COVID-19 vaccine.

The chain combines TRBV9 with TRBJ2-7; TRBD1 might be the D (6 bases). The CDR3 loop spans 15 amino acids. Germline CDR1 reads SGDLS; CDR2 reads YYNGEE. The V gene lost 0 bases and the J gene lost 4 bases, with 14 bases spanning the gap. CDR3 nucleotide sequence: TGTGCCAGCAGCGTAGCTCAGGGGCCGCGGTACGAGCAGTACTTC. As protein: CASSVAQGPRYEQYF. The variable domain in full, completed from reference TRBV9 and TRBJ2-7, reads DSGVTQTPKHLITATGQRVTLRCSPRSGDLSVYWYQQSLDQGLQFLIQYYNGEERAKGNILERFSAQQFPDLHSELNLSSLELGDSALYFCASSVAQGPRYEQYFGPGTRLTVT.

This chain joins TRBV7-9 and TRBJ2-7, with D possibly being TRBD2 (6 bases). The germline V gene encodes CDR1 SEHNR and CDR2 FQNEAQ (reference sequence). The CDR3 runs to 14 residues. V was trimmed by 4 bases and J by 2 bases, leaving 12 bases between them. CDR3 DNA sequence: TGTGCCAGCAGCTGGGTGGGGGGAACCTACGAGCAGTACTTC. Translated, it gives CASSWVGGTYEQYF.

This chain connects TRBV6-5 to TRBJ1-5, with a weak D call TRBD1 (6 bases). This CDR3 is 15 amino acids long. Trimming stripped 5 bases from V and 3 bases from J, with 14 bases between. Germline V gene lookup returns CDR1 MNHEY and CDR2 SVGAGI. CDR3 DNA: TGTGCCAGCAGTCCGGGGACATGGATCAATCAGCCCCAGCATTTT. It specifies CASSPGTWINQPQHF.

In this sample, this clone turned up a few times. The chain combines TRBV3-1 (or the pseudogene TRBV3-2) with TRBJ1-2, with 7 nucleotides matching TRBD1. CDR1 and CDR2 from the germline V gene are LGHDT and YNNKEL (reference sequence). This CDR3 spans 13 amino acids. Trimming cost V 5 bases and J 4 bases; bases outside gene matches: 4. The CDR3 reads CASSTGASYGYTF. CDR3 in DNA: TGTGCCAGCAGCACAGGGGCAAGCTATGGCTACACCTTC.

The gene calls are TRBV5-4 and TRBJ1-5; D is uncertain. This CDR3 contains 14 residues. With 2 bases removed from V and 7 bases from J, the gap between germline ends came to 13 bases. Germline CDR1 is SGHNT and CDR2 is YYREEE (reference sequence). CDR3 DNA: TGTGCCAGCAGCTTTGGGGATTCTTCACAGCCCCAGCATTTT. Protein product: CASSFGDSSQPQHF. Full variable domain (missing parts from reference TRBV5-4 and TRBJ1-5): ETGVTQSPTHLIKTRGQQVTLRCSSQSGHNTVSWYQQALGQGPQFIFQYYREEENGRGNFPPRFSGLQFPNYSSELNVNALELDDSALYLCASSFGDSSQPQHFGDGTRLSIL.

The genes are TRBV9 and TRBJ1-1, with 7 bases aligning to TRBD1. The CDR3 is 15 residues long. Germline CDR1 reads SGDLS; CDR2 reads YYNGEE. V trimming: 4 bases; J trimming: 6 bases; junction bases outside the gene matches: 12. CDR3 amino acids: CASSLLGTERSEAFF. The CDR3 DNA reads as TGTGCCAGCAGCCTCTTGGGGACAGAACGGTCTGAAGCTTTCTTT.